The next 2 T cell receptor beta chains were all read from a single sample in a study of a mutant IDH1 vaccine in newly diagnosed glioma. No antigen has been assigned to these receptors. As for time point: week 11, during vaccination. Each dose delivered 300 ug of mutant IDH1 20-mer peptide subcutaneously with imiquimod. Generated by immunoSEQ multiplex PCR, the TCRdb table keeps only in-frame clones and is missing some. The sample carries under 150,000 clones, about 80% recorded once. Source: PBMCs, taken from a glioma patient whose treatment included an IDH1 peptide vaccine. These receptors were collected from a man aged 35-49 years with glioma.

In this sample, this clone turned up once. The V and J genes are TRBV9 and TRBJ2-1; the match to TRBD2 covers 13 bases. The CDR3 is 16 residues long. Trimming cost V 2 bases and J 8 bases; bases outside gene matches: 7. In germline, CDR1 is SGDLS, CDR2 YYNGEE. The DNA for the CDR3 is TGTGCCAGCAGCGTTACTAGCGGGAGGGCCCCCCATGAGCAGTTCTTC. The encoded protein is CASSVTSGRAPHEQFF.

This chain joins TRBV27 and TRBJ2-5; 13 nucleotides match TRBD2. The V segment lost 5 bases and the J segment 11 bases; nucleotides outside the gene matches: 11. The CDR3 covers 15 residues. From germline, CDR1 is MNHEY and CDR2 SMNVEV (reference sequence). CDR3 residues: CASSPVTSGGMSQYF. DNA of the CDR3: TGTGCCAGCAGTCCCGTGACTAGCGGGGGGATGTCTCAGTACTTC.